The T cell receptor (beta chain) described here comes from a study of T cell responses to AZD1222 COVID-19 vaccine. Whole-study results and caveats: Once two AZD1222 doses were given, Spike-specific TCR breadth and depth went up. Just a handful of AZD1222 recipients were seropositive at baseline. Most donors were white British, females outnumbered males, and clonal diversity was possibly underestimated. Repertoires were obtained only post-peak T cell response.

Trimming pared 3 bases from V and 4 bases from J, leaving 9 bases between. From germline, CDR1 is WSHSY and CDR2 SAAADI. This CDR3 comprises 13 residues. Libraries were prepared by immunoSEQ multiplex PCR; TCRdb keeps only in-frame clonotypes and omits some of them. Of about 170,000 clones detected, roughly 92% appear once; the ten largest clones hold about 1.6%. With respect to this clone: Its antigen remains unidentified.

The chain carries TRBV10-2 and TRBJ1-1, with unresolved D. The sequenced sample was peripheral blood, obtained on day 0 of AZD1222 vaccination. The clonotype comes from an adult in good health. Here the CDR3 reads CASSDSFGTEAFF. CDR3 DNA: TGCGCCAGCAGTGACAGTTTTGGCACTGAAGCTTTCTTT.